The T cell receptor (beta chain) described here comes from a study of a mutant IDH1 vaccine in newly diagnosed glioma. Study as a whole: Commencement of vaccination occurred 4-6 weeks following radiotherapy alone, or concurrently with temozolomide cycles. Treated patients had a mean age of around 40 years and a roughly 60% male, about 38% female split. It was radiotherapy, temozolomide, or both that patients received previously, with most receiving both.

V was shortened by 4 bases and J by 5 bases, with 23 bases between the two germline ends. Germline assignment: CDR1 MNHGY and CDR2 SVAAGI. This CDR3 is 17 amino acids long. Profiled with immunoSEQ multiplex PCR; TCRdb holds only in-frame clones, not every one. The sample records about 56,000 clones, 87% being singletons. Worth noting for this clone: The antigen is undetermined.

Described time point: week 23, last vaccination. Doses comprised 300 ug of mutant IDH1 20-mer peptide each, plus topical imiquimod. Tumors from donors were new WHO grade 3 or 4 IDH1-mutant astrocytomas with ATRX loss. V is TRBV6-9 and J is TRBJ2-5; weak D call: TRBD2 (5 bases). This material consisted of PBMCs, taken from a glioma patient whose treatment included an IDH1 peptide vaccine. The clonotype comes from a man aged 40-49 years with glioma. The CDR3 sequence is CASSFFGWTDRGETQYF. CDR3 coding DNA: TGTGCCAGCAGTTTTTTCGGGTGGACGGACCGAGGGGAGACCCAGTACTTC.